This TCR beta chain was sequenced during a study of blood T cells in healthy people across ages. A few counts support this clonotype. It was with a sample-barcoded 5' primer and a J-beta primer mix that a second PCR of roughly 7 to 12 cycles was run. From each sample, at least 2.5 million paired-end reads containing CDR3 were obtained. TCRdb re-called the 5' RACE reads with MiXCR, one entry per CDR3 protein. The sample yields some 710,000 distinct CDR3 sequences, less than 60% seen once. The CDR3 is 15 residues long. The V gene lost 6 bases and the J gene lost 2 bases, with 17 bases spanning the gap. Germline V lookup: CDR1 MNHEY, CDR2 SMNVEV (reference sequence). The individuals who served as donors were healthy Caucasians living in Russia, aged roughly 6 to 95. About 10 milliliters of peripheral blood were drawn from each donor.

The sequencing input was blood. The chain couples TRBV27 to TRBJ2-7; possibly TRBD2 for D (5 bases). This TCR derives from a man older than 75 in good health. CDR3: CASRSERFGAYEQYF. In nucleotides, the CDR3 is TGTGCCAGCAGATCAGAGCGGTTTGGGGCCTACGAGCAGTACTTC.